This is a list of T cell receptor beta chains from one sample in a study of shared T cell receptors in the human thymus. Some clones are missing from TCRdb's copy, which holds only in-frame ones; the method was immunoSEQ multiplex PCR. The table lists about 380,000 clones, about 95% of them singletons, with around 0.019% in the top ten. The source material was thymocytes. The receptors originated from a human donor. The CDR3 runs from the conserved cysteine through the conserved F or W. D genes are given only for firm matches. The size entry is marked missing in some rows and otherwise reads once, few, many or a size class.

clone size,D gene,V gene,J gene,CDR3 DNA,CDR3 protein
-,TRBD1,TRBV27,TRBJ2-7,TGTGCCAGCAGCCCGAGCCGGGACAGGGCCTACGAGCAGTACTTC,CASSPSRDRAYEQYF
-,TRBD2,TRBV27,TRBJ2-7,TGTGCCAGCAGTTGGACGGCCACGGGAATCACGGGAGGCGAGCAGTACTTC,CASSWTATGITGGEQYF
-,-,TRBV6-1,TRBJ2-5,TGTGCCAGCAGGCGTGGGGACACTGAGACCCAGTACTTC,CASRRGDTETQYF
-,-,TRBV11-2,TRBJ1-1,TGTGCCAGCAGCTTAAGGGTGGCGGGACGAGAGAACACTGAAGCTTTCTTT,CASSLRVAGRENTEAFF
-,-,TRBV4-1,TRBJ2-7,TGCGCCAGCAGCCAAGATGGGAGAGGGGGAGTATACGAGCAGTACTTC,CASSQDGRGGVYEQYF
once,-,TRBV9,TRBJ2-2,TGTGCCAGCAGCCCTCCTTGGACGGGGGCCGGGGAGCTGTTTTTT,CASSPPWTGAGELFF
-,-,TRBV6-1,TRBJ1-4,TGTGCCAGCAGTGATACATCCTTTAATGAAAAACTGTTTTTT,CASSDTSFNEKLFF
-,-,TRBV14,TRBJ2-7,TGTGCCAGCAGCCAAGGGAGACATTTTTCCTACGAGCAGTACTTC,CASSQGRHFSYEQYF
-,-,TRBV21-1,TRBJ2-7,TGTGCCAGCAGCCTCCGACTAGCGGTTGTTTACGAGCAGTACTTC,CASSLRLAVVYEQYF
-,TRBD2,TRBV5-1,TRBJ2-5,TGCGCCAGCAGCCGGCTCCTGGCGGGGGGGAACCAAGAGACCCAGTACTTC,CASSRLLAGGNQETQYF
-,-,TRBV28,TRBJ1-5,TGTGCCAGCCGAGACCCGCGAAGCAATCAGCCCCAGCATTTT,CASRDPRSNQPQHF
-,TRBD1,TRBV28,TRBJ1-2,TGTGCCAGCAGTCCCCGACAGGGGGCCAGAAGCTATGGCTACACCTTC,CASSPRQGARSYGYTF
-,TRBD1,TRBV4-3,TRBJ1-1,TGCGCCAGCAGCCAAAAGGAGGACAGGCCCATGAACACTGAAGCTTTCTTT,CASSQKEDRPMNTEAFF
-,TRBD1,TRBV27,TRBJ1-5,TGTGCCAGCAGTTTACGGACAGGGGGCAATCAGCCCCAGCATTTT,CASSLRTGGNQPQHF
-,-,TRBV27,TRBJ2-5,TGTGCCAGCACCCCAGGACCAAACCAAGAGACCCAGTACTTC,CASTPGPNQETQYF
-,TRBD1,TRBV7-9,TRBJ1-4,TGTGCCAGCAGCTTACTCCGGGACAGGGGGAATGAAAAACTGTTTTTT,CASSLLRDRGNEKLFF
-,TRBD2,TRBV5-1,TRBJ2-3,TGCGCCAGCAGCTCGACTAGCTGGGATACGCAGTATTTT,CASSSTSWDTQYF